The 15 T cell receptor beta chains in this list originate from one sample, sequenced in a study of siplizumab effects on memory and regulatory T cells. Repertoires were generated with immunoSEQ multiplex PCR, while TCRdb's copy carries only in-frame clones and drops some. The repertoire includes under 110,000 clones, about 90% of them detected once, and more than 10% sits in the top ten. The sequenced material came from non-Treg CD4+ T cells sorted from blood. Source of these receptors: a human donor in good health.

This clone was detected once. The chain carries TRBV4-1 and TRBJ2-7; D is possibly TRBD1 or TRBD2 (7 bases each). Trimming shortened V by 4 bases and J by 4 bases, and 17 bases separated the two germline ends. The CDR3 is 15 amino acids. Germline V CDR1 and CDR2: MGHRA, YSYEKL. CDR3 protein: CASSLGGGSDYEQYF. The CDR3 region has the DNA TGCGCCAGCAGCCTAGGGGGCGGGAGCGATTACGAGCAGTACTTC.

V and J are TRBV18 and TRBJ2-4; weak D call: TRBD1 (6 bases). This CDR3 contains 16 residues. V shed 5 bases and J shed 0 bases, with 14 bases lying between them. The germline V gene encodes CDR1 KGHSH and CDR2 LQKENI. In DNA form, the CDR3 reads TGTGCCAGCTCAATGGTGGGGGCGGAAGCCAAAAACATTCAGTACTTC. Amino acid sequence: CASSMVGAEAKNIQYF.

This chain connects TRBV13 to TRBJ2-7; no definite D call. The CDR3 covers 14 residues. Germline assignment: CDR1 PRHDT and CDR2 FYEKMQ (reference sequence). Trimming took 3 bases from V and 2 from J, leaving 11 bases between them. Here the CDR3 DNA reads TGTGCCAGCAGCTTGGCCAGGCTAACCTACGAGCAGTACTTC. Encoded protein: CASSLARLTYEQYF. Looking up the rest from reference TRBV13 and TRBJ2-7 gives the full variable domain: AAGVIQSPRHLIKEKRETATLKCYPIPRHDTVYWYQQGPGQDPQFLISFYEKMQSDKGSIPDRFSAQQFSDYHSELNMSSLELGDSALYFCASSLARLTYEQYFGPGTRLTVT.

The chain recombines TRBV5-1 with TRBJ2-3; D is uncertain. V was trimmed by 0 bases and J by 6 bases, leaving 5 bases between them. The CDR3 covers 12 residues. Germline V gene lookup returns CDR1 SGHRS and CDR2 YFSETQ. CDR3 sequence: CASSLATDTQYF. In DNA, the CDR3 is TGCGCCAGCAGCTTGGCGACGGATACGCAGTATTTT.

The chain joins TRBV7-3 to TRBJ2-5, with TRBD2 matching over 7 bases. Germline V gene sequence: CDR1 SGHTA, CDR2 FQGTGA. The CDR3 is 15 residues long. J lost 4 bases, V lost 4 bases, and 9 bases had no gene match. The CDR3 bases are TGTGCCAGCAGCTCAGTACCTAGCGGAAGAGAGACCCAGTACTTC. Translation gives CASSSVPSGRETQYF.

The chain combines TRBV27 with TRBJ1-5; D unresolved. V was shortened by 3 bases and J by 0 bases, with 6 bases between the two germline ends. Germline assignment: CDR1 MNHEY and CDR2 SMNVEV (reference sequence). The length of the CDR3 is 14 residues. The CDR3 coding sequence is TGTGCCAGCAGTTTGGAGCCTAGCAATCAGCCCCAGCATTTT. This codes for CASSLEPSNQPQHF.

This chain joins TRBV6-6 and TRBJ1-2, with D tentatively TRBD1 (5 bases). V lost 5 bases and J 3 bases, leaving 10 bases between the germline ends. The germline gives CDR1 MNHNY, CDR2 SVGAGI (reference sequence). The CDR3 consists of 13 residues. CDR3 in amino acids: CASSDGAHYGYTF. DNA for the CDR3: TGTGCCAGCAGTGACGGGGCTCACTATGGCTACACCTTC.

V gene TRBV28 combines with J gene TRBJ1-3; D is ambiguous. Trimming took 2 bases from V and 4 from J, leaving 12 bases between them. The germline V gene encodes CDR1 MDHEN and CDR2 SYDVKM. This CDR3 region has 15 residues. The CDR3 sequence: CASSLGLGRGNTIYF. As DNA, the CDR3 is TGTGCCAGCAGTTTAGGATTAGGGCGAGGAAACACCATATATTTT.

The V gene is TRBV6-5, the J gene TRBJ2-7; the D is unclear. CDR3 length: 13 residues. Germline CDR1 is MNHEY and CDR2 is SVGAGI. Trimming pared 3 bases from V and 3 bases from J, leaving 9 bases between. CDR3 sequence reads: CASSYTKSYEQYF. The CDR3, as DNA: TGTGCCAGCAGTTATACGAAGAGCTACGAGCAGTACTTC.

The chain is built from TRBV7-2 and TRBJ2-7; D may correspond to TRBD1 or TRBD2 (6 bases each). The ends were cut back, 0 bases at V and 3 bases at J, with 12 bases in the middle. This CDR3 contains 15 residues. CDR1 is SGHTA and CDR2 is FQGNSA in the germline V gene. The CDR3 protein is CASSLASGGGYEQYF. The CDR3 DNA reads TGTGCCAGCAGCTTAGCCTCCGGGGGCGGCTACGAGCAGTACTTC. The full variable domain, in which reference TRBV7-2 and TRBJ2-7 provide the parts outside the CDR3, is GAGVSQSPSNKVTEKGKDVELRCDPISGHTALYWYRQSLGQGLEFLIYFQGNSAPDKSGLPSDRFSAERTGGSVSTLTIQRTQQEDSAVYLCASSLASGGGYEQYFGPGTRLTVT.

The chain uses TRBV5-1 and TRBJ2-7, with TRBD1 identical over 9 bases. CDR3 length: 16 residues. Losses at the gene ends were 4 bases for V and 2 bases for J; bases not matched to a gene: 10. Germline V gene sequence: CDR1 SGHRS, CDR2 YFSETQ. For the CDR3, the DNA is TGCGCCAGCAGCCCTGCCCGGGACAGGGCCACCTACGAGCAGTACTTC. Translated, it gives CASSPARDRATYEQYF.

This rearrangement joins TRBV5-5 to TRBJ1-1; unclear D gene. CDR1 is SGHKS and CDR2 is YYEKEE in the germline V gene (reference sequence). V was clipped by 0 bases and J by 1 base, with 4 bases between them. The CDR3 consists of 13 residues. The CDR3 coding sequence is TGTGCCAGCAGCTTGGCAGGGAACACTGAAGCTTTCTTT. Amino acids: CASSLAGNTEAFF. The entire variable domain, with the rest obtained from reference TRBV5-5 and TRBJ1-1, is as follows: DAGVTQSPTHLIKTRGQQVTLRCSPISGHKSVSWYQQVLGQGPQFIFQYYEKEERGRGNFPDRFSARQFPNYSSELNVNALLLGDSALYLCASSLAGNTEAFFGQGTRLTVV.

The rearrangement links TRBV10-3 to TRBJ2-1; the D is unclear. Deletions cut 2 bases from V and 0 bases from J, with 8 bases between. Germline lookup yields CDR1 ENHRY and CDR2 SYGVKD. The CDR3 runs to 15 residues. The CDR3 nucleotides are TGTGCCATCAGTGAGGGGTTACACTCCTACAATGAGCAGTTCTTC. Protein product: CAISEGLHSYNEQFF.

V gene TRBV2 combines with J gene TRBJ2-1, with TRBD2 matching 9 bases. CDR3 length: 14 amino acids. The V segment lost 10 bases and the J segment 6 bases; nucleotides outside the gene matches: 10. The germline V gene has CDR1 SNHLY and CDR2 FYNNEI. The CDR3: CATKPLAGSNEQFF. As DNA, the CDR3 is TGTGCCACCAAACCTCTAGCGGGGAGCAATGAGCAGTTCTTC.

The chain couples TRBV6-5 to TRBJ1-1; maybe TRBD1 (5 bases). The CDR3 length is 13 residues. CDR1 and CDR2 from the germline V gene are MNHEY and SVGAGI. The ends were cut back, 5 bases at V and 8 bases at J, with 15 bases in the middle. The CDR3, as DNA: TGTGCCAGCAGTAGGGGTAGGGAATACGAAGCTTTCTTT. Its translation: CASSRGREYEAFF.